This T cell receptor beta chain is drawn from a study of OX40 agonist ivuxolimab in advanced cancers. Study results and caveats: The work left the antigen specificity of expanded peripheral T cells undetermined.

This clone has a single count. Antigen: not known. One base away lies a much larger clone, so this may be a sequencing read error. Other DNA sequences in the sample encode the same CDR3. The CDR3 has 14 amino acids. Germline values: CDR1 SGDLS, CDR2 YYNGEE. Profiled with immunoSEQ multiplex PCR; TCRdb holds only in-frame clones, not every one. Among about 14,000 clones listed, approximately 80% were seen once. The V call is TRBV9, the J call TRBJ1-2, with D unresolved. The material sequenced was CD4+ or CD8+ T cells sorted from blood, taken in a trial of the OX40 agonist ivuxolimab. The TCR was taken from an adult with an advanced solid tumor such as melanoma, head and neck, liver or kidney cancer. The CDR3: CASSVENSNYGYTF. CDR3 nucleotide sequence: TGTGCCAGTAGCGTAGAAAACAGTAACTATGGCTACACCTTC.